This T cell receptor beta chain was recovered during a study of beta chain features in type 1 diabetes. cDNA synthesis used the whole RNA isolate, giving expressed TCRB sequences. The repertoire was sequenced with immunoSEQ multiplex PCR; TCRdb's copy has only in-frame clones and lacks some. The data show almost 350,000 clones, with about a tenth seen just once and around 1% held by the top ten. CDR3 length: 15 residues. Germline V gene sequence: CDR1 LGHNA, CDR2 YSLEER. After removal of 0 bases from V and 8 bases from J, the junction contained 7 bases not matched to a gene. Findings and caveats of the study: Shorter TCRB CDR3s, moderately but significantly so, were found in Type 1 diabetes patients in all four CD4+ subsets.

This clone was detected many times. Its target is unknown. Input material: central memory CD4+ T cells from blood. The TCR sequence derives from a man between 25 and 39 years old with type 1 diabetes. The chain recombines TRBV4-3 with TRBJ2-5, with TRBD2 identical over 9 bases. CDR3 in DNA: TGCGCCAGCAGCCAAGAGATCACAGCGGGGGGAACCCAGTACTTC. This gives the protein CASSQEITAGGTQYF.